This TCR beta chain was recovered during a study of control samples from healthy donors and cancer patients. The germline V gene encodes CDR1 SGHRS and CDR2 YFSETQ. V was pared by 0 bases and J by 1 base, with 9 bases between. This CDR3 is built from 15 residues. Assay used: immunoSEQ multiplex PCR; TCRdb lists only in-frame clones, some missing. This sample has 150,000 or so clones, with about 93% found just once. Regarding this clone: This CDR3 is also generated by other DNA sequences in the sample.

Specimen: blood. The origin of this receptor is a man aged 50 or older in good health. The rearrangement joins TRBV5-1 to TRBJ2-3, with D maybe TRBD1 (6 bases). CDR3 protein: CASSLGQEGTDTQYF. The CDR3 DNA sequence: TGCGCCAGCAGCTTGGGACAGGAGGGCACAGATACGCAGTATTTT.